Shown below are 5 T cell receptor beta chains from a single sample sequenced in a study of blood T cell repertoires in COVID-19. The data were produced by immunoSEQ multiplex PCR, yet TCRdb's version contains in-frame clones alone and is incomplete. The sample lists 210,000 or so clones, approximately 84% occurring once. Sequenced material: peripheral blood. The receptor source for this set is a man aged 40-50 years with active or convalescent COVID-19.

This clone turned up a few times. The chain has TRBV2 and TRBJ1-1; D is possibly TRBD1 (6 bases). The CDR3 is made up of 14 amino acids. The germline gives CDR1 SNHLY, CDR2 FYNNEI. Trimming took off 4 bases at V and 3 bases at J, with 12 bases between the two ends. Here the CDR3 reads CASSGEQGDTEAFF. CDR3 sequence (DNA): TGTGCCAGCAGTGGGGAACAGGGTGACACTGAAGCTTTCTTT. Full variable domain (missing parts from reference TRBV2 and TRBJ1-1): EPEVTQTPSHQVTQMGQEVILRCVPISNHLYFYWYRQILGQKVEFLVSFYNNEISEKSEIFDDQFSVERPDGSNFTLKIRSTKLEDSAMYFCASSGEQGDTEAFFGQGTRLTVV.

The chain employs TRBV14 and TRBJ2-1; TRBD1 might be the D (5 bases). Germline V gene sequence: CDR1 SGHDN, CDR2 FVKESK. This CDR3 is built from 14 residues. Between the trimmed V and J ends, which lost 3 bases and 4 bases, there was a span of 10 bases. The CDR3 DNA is TGTGCCAGCAGCCATAGGGGCCCGTACAATGAGCAGTTCTTC. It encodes CASSHRGPYNEQFF.

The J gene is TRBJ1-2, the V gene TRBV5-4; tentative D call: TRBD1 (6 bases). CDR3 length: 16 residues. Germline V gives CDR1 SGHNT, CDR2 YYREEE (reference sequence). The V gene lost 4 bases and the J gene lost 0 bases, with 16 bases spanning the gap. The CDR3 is CASSGGTTGANYGYTF. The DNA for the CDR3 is TGTGCCAGCAGCGGGGGAACGACAGGAGCTAACTATGGCTACACCTTC.

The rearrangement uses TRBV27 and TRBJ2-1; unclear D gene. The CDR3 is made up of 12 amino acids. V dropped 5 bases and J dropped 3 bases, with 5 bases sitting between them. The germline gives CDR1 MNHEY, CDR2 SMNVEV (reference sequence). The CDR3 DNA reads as TGTGCCAGCAGTCCGTTCTACAATGAGCAGTTCTTC. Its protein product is CASSPFYNEQFF.

The CDR3 here is CASSWRLAGFYEQYF. The CDR3 DNA reads TGTGCCAGCAGTTGGCGACTAGCGGGTTTTTACGAGCAGTACTTC. This chain uses TRBV27 with TRBJ2-7; 10 nucleotides match TRBD2. The germline CDR1 and CDR2 sequences are MNHEY and SMNVEV (reference sequence). The CDR3 length is 15 residues. The junction had 7 bases not matched to a gene; V was cut back by 4 bases and J by 4 bases.